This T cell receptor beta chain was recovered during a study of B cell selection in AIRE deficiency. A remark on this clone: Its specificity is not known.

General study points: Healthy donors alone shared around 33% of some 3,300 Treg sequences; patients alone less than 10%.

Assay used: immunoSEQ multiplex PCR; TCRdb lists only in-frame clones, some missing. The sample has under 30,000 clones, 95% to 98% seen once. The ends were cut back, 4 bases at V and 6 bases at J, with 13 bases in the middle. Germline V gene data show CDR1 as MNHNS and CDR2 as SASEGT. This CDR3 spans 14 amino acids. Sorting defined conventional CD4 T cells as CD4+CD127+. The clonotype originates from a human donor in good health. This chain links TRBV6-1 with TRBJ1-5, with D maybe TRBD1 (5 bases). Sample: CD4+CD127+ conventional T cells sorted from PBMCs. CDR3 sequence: CASSVEGFGQPQHF. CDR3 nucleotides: TGTGCCAGCAGTGTAGAGGGGTTCGGTCAGCCCCAGCATTTT.